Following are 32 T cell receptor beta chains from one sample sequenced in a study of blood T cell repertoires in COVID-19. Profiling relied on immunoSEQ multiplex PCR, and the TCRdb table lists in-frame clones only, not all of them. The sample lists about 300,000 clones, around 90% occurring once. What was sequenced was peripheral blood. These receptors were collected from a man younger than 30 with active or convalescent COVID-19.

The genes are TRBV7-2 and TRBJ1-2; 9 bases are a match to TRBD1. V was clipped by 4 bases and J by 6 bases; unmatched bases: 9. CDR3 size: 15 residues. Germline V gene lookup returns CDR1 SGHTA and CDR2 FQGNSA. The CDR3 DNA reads TGTGCCAGCAGCTCCACCGGGACAGGGAGCCATGGCTACACCTTC. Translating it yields CASSSTGTGSHGYTF. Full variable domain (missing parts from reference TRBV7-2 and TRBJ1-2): GAGVSQSPSNKVTEKGKDVELRCDPISGHTALYWYRQSLGQGLEFLIYFQGNSAPDKSGLPSDRFSAERTGGSVSTLTIQRTQQEDSAVYLCASSSTGTGSHGYTFGSGTRLTVV.

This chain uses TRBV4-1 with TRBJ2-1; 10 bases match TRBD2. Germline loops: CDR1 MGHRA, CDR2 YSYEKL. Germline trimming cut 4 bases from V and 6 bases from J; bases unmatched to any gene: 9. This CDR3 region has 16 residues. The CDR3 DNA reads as TGCGCCAGCAGCCCACCCGCAGGACTAGCGGTCAATGAGCAGTTCTTC. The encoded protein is CASSPPAGLAVNEQFF.

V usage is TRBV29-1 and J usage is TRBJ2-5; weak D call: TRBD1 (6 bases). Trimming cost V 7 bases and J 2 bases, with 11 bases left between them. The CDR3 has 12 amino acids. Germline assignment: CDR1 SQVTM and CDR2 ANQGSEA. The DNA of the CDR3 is TGCAGCGCCGGGACAATACAAGAGACCCAGTACTTC. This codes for CSAGTIQETQYF.

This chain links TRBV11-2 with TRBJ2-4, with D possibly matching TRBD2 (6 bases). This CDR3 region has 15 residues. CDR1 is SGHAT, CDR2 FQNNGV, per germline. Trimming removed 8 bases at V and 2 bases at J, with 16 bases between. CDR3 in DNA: TGTGCCAGCCGACCACTCGGGAGAACCAAAAACATTCAGTACTTC. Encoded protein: CASRPLGRTKNIQYF.

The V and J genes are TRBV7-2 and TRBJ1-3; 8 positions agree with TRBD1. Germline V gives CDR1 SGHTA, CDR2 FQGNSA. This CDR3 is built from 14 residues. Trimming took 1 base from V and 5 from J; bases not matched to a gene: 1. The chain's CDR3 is CASSLDRGRNTIYF. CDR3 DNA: TGTGCCAGCAGCTTAGACAGGGGGAGAAACACCATATATTTT.

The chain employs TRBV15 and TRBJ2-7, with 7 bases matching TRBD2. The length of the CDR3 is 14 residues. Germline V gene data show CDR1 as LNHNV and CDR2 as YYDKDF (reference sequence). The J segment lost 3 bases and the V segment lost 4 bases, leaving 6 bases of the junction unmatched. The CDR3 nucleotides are TGTGCCACCAGCAAGCGGGACGGGGTCTACGAGCAGTACTTC. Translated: CATSKRDGVYEQYF.

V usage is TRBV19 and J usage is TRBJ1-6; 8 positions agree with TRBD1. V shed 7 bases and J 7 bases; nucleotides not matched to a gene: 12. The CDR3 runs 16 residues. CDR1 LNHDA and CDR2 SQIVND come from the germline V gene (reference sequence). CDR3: CASTVGQGAWNSPLHF. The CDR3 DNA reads TGTGCCAGTACCGTAGGACAGGGCGCTTGGAATTCACCCCTCCACTTT.

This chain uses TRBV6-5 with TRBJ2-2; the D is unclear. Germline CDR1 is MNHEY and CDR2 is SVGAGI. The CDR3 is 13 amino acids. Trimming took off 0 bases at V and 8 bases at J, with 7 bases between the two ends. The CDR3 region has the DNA TGTGCCAGCAGTTACTCCTTCAGAGGGGAGCTGTTTTTT. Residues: CASSYSFRGELFF.

CDR3 DNA: TGCGCCAGCAGCTTAACGGGAATCCAAGAGACCCAGTACTTC. It is translated as CASSLTGIQETQYF. This chain uses TRBV5-1 with TRBJ2-5, with D perhaps TRBD2 (5 bases). CDR1 and CDR2 (germline): SGHRS, YFSETQ. Trimming took off 2 bases at V and 1 base at J, with 9 bases between the two ends. The CDR3 is 14 residues long.

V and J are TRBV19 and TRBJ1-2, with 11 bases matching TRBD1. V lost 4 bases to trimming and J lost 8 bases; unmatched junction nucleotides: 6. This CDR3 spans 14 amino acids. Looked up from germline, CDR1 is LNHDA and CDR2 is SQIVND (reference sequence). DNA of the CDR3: TGTGCCAGTAGTACCTGGGGACAGGGGGTCGGCTACACCTTC. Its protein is CASSTWGQGVGYTF.

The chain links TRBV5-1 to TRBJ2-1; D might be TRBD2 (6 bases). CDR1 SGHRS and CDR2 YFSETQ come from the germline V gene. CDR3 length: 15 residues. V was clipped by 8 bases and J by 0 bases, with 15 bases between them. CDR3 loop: CASRSGVGSYNEQFF. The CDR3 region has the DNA TGCGCCAGTCGGTCGGGGGTTGGCTCCTACAATGAGCAGTTCTTC.

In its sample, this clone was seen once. The CDR3 DNA follows: TGTGCCAGCAGCCCCCGGACAGAGGGTAATGAAAAACTGTTTTTT. It encodes CASSPRTEGNEKLFF. The chain is built from TRBV7-9 and TRBJ1-4; possible D gene TRBD1, 6 bases. V lost 5 bases to trimming and J lost 4 bases, with 14 bases between them. Germline loops: CDR1 SEHNR, CDR2 FQNEAQ (reference sequence). The CDR3 runs to 15 residues.

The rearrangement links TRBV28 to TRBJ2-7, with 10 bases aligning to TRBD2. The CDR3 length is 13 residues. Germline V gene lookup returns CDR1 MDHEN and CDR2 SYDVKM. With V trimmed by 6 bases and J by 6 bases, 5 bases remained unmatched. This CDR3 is CASRGLAGAEQYF. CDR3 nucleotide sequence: TGTGCCAGCAGAGGTCTAGCGGGAGCCGAGCAGTACTTC.

The CDR3 DNA reads as TGCGCCAGCAGCCCAGAGGGGCGGAGGGCTGAAGCTTTCTTT. Residues: CASSPEGRRAEAFF. This rearrangement joins TRBV4-1 to TRBJ1-1; D may be TRBD1 (5 bases). Germline-derived CDR1 and CDR2 are MGHRA and YSYEKL. Trimming shortened V by 4 bases and J by 6 bases, and 15 bases separated the two germline ends. The CDR3 has 14 residues.

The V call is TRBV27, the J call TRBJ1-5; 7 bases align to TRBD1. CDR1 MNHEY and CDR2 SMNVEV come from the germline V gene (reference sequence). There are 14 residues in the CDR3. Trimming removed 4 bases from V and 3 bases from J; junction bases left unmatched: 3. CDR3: CASSWGQYNQPQHF. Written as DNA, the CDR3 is TGTGCCAGCAGTTGGGGACAGTACAATCAGCCCCAGCATTTT.

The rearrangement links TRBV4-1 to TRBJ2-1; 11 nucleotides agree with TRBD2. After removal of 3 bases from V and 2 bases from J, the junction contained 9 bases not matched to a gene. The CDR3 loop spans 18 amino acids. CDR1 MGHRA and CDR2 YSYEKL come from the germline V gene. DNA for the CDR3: TGCGCCAGCAGCCAGGGCCGGACTAGCGGGCGACCCTACAATGAGCAGTTCTTC. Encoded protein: CASSQGRTSGRPYNEQFF.

The CDR3 DNA reads TGTGCCAGCAGCTTAGTGGGTGGAGCAGTTAATGAAAAACTGTTTTTT. Translation gives CASSLVGGAVNEKLFF. The chain carries TRBV7-9 and TRBJ1-4, with D hard to call. Germline-derived CDR1 and CDR2 are SEHNR and FQNEAQ (reference sequence). The CDR3 covers 16 residues. Trimming cost V 1 base and J 4 bases, with 13 bases left between them.

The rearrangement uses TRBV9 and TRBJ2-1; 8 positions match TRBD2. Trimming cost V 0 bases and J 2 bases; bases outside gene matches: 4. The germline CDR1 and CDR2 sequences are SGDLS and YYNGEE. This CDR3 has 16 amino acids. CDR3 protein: CASSVGGRGAYNEQFF. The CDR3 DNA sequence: TGTGCCAGCAGCGTAGGCGGGCGGGGGGCCTACAATGAGCAGTTCTTC.

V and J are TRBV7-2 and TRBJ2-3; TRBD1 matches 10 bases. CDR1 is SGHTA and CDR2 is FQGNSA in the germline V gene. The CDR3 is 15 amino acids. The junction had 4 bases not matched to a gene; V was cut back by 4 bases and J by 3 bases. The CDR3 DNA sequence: TGTGCCAGCAGCTGGACAGGGGGAGCGACAGATACGCAGTATTTT. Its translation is CASSWTGGATDTQYF.

CDR3 nucleotide sequence: TGTGCCAGCAGCCCATGGGCAGGGGCGATGAACACTGAAGCTTTCTTT. Protein sequence: CASSPWAGAMNTEAFF. This chain joins TRBV5-8 and TRBJ1-1, with TRBD1 as a possible D gene (6 bases). V was trimmed by 4 bases and J by 0 bases, leaving 16 bases between them. The germline V gene has CDR1 SGHTS and CDR2 YDEGEE. There are 16 residues in the CDR3.

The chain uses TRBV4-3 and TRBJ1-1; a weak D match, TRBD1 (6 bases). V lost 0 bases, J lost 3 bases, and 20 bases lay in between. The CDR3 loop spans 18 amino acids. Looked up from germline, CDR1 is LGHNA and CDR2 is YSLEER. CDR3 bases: TGCGCCAGCAGCCAAGATAGTGCGGCCCCCCACAGGGACACTGAAGCTTTCTTT. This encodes CASSQDSAAPHRDTEAFF.

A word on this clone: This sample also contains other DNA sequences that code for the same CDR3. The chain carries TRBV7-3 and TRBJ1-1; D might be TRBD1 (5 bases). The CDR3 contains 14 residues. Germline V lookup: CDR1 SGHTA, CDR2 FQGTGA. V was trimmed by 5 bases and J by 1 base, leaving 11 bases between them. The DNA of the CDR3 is TGTGCCAGCAGCCCCGGGGGGAGGAACACTGAAGCTTTCTTT. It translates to CASSPGGRNTEAFF.

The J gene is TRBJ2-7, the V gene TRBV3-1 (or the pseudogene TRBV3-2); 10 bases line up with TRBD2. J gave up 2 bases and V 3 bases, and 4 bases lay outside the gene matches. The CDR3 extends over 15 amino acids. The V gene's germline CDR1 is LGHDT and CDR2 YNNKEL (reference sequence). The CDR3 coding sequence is TGTGCCAGCAGCCACGGGACTAGCGTGGCCTACGAGCAGTACTTC. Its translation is CASSHGTSVAYEQYF.

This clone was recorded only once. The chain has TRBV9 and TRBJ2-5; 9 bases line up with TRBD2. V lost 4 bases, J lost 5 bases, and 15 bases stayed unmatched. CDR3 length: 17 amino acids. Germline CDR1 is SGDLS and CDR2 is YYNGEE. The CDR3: CASSPPLAGTAGETQYF. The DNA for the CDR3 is TGTGCCAGCAGCCCCCCCCTAGCGGGGACCGCTGGGGAGACCCAGTACTTC.

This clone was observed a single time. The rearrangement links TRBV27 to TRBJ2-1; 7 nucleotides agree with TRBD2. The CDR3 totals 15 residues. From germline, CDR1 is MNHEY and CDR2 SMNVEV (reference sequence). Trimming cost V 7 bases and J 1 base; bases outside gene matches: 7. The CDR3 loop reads CASKIAGASYNEQFF. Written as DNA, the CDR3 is TGTGCCAGCAAGATAGCGGGCGCATCCTACAATGAGCAGTTCTTC.

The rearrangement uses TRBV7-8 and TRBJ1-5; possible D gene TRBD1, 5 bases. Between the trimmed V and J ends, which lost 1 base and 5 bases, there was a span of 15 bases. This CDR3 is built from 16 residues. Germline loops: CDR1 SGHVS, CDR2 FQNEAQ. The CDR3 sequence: CASSLGTQARDQPQHF. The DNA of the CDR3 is TGTGCCAGCAGCTTAGGGACACAGGCCCGGGATCAGCCCCAGCATTTT.

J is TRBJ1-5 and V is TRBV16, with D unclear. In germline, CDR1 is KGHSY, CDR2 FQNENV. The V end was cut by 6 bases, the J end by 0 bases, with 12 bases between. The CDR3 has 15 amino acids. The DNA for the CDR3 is TGTGCCAGCAGTCCCGAGACGGGTAGCAATCAGCCCCAGCATTTT. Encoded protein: CASSPETGSNQPQHF.

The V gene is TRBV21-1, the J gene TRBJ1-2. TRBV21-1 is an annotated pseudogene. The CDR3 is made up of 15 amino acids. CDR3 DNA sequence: TGTGCCAGCAGCAAAGGGGGGGTCCGTTTCTATGGCTACACCTTC. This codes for CASSKGGVRFYGYTF.

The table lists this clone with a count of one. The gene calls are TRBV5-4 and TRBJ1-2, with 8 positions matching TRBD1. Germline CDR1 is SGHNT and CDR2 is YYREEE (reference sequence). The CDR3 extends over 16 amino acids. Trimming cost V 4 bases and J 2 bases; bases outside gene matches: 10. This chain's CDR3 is CASSSKTGVKNYGYTF. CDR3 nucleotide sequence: TGTGCCAGCAGCAGCAAGACAGGGGTTAAGAACTATGGCTACACCTTC.

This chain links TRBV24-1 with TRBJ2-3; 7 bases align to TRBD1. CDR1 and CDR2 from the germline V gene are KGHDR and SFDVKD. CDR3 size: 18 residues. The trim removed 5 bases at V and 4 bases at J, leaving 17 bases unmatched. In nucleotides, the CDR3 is TGTGCCACCAGTGGCCTCGTCTGGGACAGCGGTGGGGCAGATACGCAGTATTTT. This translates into CATSGLVWDSGGADTQYF.

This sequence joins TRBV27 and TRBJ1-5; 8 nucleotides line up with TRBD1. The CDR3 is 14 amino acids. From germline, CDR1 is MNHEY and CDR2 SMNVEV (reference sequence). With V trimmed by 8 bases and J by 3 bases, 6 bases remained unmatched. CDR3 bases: TGTGCCAGCGGAAGACAGGGGATCAATCAGCCCCAGCATTTT. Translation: CASGRQGINQPQHF.

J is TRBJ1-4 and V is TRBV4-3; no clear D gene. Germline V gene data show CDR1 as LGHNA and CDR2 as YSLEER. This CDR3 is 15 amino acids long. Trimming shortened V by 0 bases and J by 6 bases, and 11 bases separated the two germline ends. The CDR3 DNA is TGCGCCAGCAGCCAAGATGGTCAGGAGGATGAAAAACTGTTTTTT. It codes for CASSQDGQEDEKLFF.